This T cell receptor (beta chain) was identified in a study of blood T cells in healthy people across ages. Regarding the study as a whole: Compared with aged donors, long-lived donors showed fewer expanded clones, suggesting selection.

For this clonotype: Antigen specificity is unknown.

The authors ran a second PCR of 7 to 11 cycles using a sample-barcoded 5' primer and a J-beta primer mix. Unique molecular identifiers of 12 random nucleotides labeled each cDNA. MiXCR, applied by TCRdb to the 5' RACE reads, yields one record per CDR3 protein. The profile shows approximately 690,000 distinct CDR3 sequences, roughly 53% of them singletons. The length of the CDR3 is 13 residues. CDR1 and CDR2 (germline): DFQATT, SNEGSKA (reference sequence). V lost 4 bases to trimming and J lost 5 bases, with 12 bases between them. Approximately 10 milliliters of peripheral blood were drawn from each donor into EDTA-treated tubes. Extraction of total RNA produced a minimum of 5.5 micrograms from each sample.

The TCR sequence derives from a man in his 60s in good health. The sample taken for sequencing was blood. V is TRBV20-1 and J is TRBJ1-5, with a weak D call TRBD1 (6 bases). CDR3 nucleotide sequence: TGCAGTGCTAAAGGACAGCGCCATCAGCCCCAGCATTTT. It translates to CSAKGQRHQPQHF.